Listed here is a single T cell receptor (beta chain). The antigen remains undetermined. Libraries were prepared by immunoSEQ multiplex PCR; TCRdb keeps only in-frame clonotypes and omits some of them. Among some 120,000 clones, roughly 77% were seen once, and the ten largest hold 5.5%. Time point specified: week 11, during vaccination. Each dose delivered 300 ug of mutant IDH1 20-mer peptide subcutaneously with imiquimod. Tumors from donors were new WHO grade 3 or 4 IDH1-mutant astrocytomas with ATRX loss. This sample stems from a study of a mutant IDH1 vaccine in newly diagnosed glioma. Study-wide context: Patients came in for eight vaccinations, in weeks 1, 3, 5, 7, 11, 15, 19 and 23. Investigators started vaccination 4-6 weeks after radiotherapy alone, or with temozolomide cycles. Most patients had received both radiotherapy and temozolomide, the prior options being radiotherapy, temozolomide, or both.

The CDR3 covers 20 residues. V trimming: 4 bases; J trimming: 0 bases; junction bases outside the gene matches: 20. CDR1 is WSHSY, CDR2 SAAADI, per germline. This receptor was identified in a man aged 40-50 years with glioma. This specimen was PBMCs, taken from a glioma patient whose treatment included an IDH1 peptide vaccine. The chain has TRBV10-2 and TRBJ2-5; TRBD1 matches 7 bases. In DNA, the CDR3 is TGCGCCAGCAGTGGGTACCAGAGCTTGACAGGGCAGGGGTACCAAGAGACCCAGTACTTC. Translated, it gives CASSGYQSLTGQGYQETQYF.